The source of this TCR beta chain is a study of CD8+CD57+ T cells in acquired aplastic anemia. This CDR3 comprises 13 residues. V was shortened by 1 base and J by 5 bases, with 8 bases between the two germline ends. Germline CDR1 reads SGHTA; CDR2 reads FQGNSA. Genomic DNA, the template, was used for profiling of the TCR beta VDJ and CDR3. Each CDR3 protein is one row after TCRdb ran MiXCR on the reads. The sample records 110,000 or so distinct CDR3 sequences, less than 65% being singletons. This clonotype was counted ten times or more. Sequences were obtained from sorted CD4+, CD8+, or CD8+CD57+ T cells (not recorded which) from PBMCs. The gene calls are TRBV7-2 and TRBJ2-5; possible D gene TRBD1, 6 bases. This receptor was taken from a human donor in good health, serving as a control. This CDR3 reads CASSLGGPETQYF. In DNA, the CDR3 is TGTGCCAGCAGCTTAGGGGGGCCGGAGACCCAGTACTTC.